Listed here are 21 T cell receptor beta chains from one sample, sequenced in a study of blood T cell repertoires in COVID-19. Sequencing was performed with immunoSEQ multiplex PCR; in TCRdb, only in-frame clones are kept and a portion is missing. The sample has under 300,000 clones, 83% seen once; the top ten hold more than 5%. Sample: peripheral blood. The source is a human donor in a cohort sampled during active COVID-19.

This clone came up a few times. The rearrangement joins TRBV7-9 to TRBJ1-5; 7 bases are a match to TRBD1. The J segment lost 5 bases and the V segment lost 5 bases, leaving 3 bases of the junction unmatched. Germline CDR1 SEHNR, CDR2 FQNEAQ (reference sequence). The CDR3 is made up of 13 amino acids. The CDR3 loop is CASSGGGYQPQHF. The CDR3 DNA follows: TGTGCCAGCAGCGGAGGGGGCTATCAGCCCCAGCATTTT. Full variable domain (rest looked up from reference TRBV7-9 and TRBJ1-5): DTGVSQNPRHKITKRGQNVTFRCDPISEHNRLYWYRQTLGQGPEFLTYFQNEAQLEKSRLLSDRFSAERPKGSFSTLEIQRTEQGDSAMYLCASSGGGYQPQHFGDGTRLSIL.

This clone was observed once. The V and J genes are TRBV6-5 and TRBJ2-4; D might be TRBD2 (7 bases). The CDR3 is 15 residues long. Trimming removed 6 bases at V and 6 bases at J, with 18 bases between. Looked up from germline, CDR1 is MNHEY and CDR2 is SVGAGI. DNA for the CDR3: TGTGCCAGCAGAGAGACAGGACTAGATGGAAACATTCAGTACTTC. It encodes CASRETGLDGNIQYF.

The chain is built from TRBV6-4 and TRBJ2-2; 8 bases fit TRBD1. The CDR3 consists of 14 residues. Per the germline V gene, CDR1 is MRHNA and CDR2 is SNTAGT. The junction had 0 bases not matched to a gene; V was cut back by 3 bases and J by 3 bases. The DNA for the CDR3 is TGTGCCAGCAGTGAACAGGGGGACACCGGGGAGCTGTTTTTT. This translates into CASSEQGDTGELFF.

The chain employs TRBV24-1 and TRBJ1-5, with a possible D match to TRBD1 (6 bases). The CDR3 length is 13 residues. V was shortened by 9 bases and J by 1 base, with 9 bases between the two germline ends. Germline-derived CDR1 and CDR2 are KGHDR and SFDVKD. The CDR3 DNA is TGTGCCACCTCCGACAGGAGCAATCAGCCCCAGCATTTT. Translated, it gives CATSDRSNQPQHF.

The chain links TRBV4-1 to TRBJ2-3, with 11 nucleotides matching TRBD1. From germline, CDR1 is MGHRA and CDR2 YSYEKL. V trimming: 4 bases; J trimming: 1 base; junction bases outside the gene matches: 4. This CDR3 has 16 amino acids. The CDR3 is CASSRGQGAGTDTQYF. The CDR3 bases are TGCGCCAGCAGCCGAGGACAGGGGGCGGGCACAGATACGCAGTATTTT.

The chain uses TRBV19 and TRBJ2-5; 8 bases agree with TRBD1. This CDR3 has 13 residues. The junction had 5 bases not matched to a gene; V was cut back by 6 bases and J by 5 bases. CDR1 and CDR2 (germline): LNHDA, SQIVND (reference sequence). DNA of the CDR3: TGTGCCAGTAGGGACAGGGCCCGGGAGACCCAGTACTTC. Protein: CASRDRARETQYF.

In this sample, this clone turned up once. The CDR3 coding sequence is TGTGCCAGCAAGCGGGGAGGGGGATCCTACGAGCAGTACTTC. Residues: CASKRGGGSYEQYF. V gene TRBV11-1 combines with J gene TRBJ2-7; tentative D call: TRBD2 (7 bases). The V end lost 7 bases, the J end lost 1 base, and 14 bases lay between the germline ends. The CDR3 is made up of 14 amino acids. In germline, CDR1 is SGHAT, CDR2 FQDESV (reference sequence).

This clone has only a few counts. This chain joins TRBV5-1 and TRBJ2-5, with a possible D match to TRBD1 (6 bases). Per the germline V gene, CDR1 is SGHRS and CDR2 is YFSETQ. This CDR3 contains 14 residues. Trimming took 2 bases from V and 3 from J, leaving 11 bases between them. The CDR3 coding sequence is TGCGCCAGCAGCTTACTGACAGGAGAAGAGACCCAGTACTTC. Translated, it gives CASSLLTGEETQYF. Looking up the rest from reference TRBV5-1 and TRBJ2-5 gives the full variable domain: KAGVTQTPRYLIKTRGQQVTLSCSPISGHRSVSWYQQTPGQGLQFLFEYFSETQRNKGNFPGRFSGRQFSNSRSEMNVSTLELGDSALYLCASSLLTGEETQYFGPGTRLLVL.

This clone was seen a handful of times. The J gene is TRBJ2-7, the V gene TRBV5-1; 8 bases align to TRBD2. This CDR3 is 15 amino acids long. Trimming removed 4 bases from V and 4 bases from J; junction bases left unmatched: 10. The germline V gene encodes CDR1 SGHRS and CDR2 YFSETQ. The CDR3: CASSEVSGSVYEQYF. CDR3 nucleotide sequence: TGCGCCAGCAGCGAGGTAAGCGGGAGTGTATACGAGCAGTACTTC.

V is TRBV7-2 and J is TRBJ2-5; 8 bases map to TRBD2. J gave up 5 bases and V 2 bases, and 4 bases lay outside the gene matches. Per germline, CDR1 SGHTA and CDR2 FQGNSA. The CDR3 is made up of 14 amino acids. Here the CDR3 DNA reads TGTGCCAGCAGCTTATTAGCGGGACTGGAGACCCAGTACTTC. Its protein product is CASSLLAGLETQYF.

This chain links TRBV19 with TRBJ2-4; D is possibly TRBD2 (6 bases). V lost 3 bases and J 12 bases, leaving 15 bases between the germline ends. In germline, CDR1 is LNHDA, CDR2 SQIVND (reference sequence). CDR3 length: 13 residues. The CDR3 region has the DNA TGTGCCAGTAGTATTAATACCGGGAGTGGTCAGTACTTC. Its protein product is CASSINTGSGQYF.

This chain joins TRBV27 and TRBJ2-7; 8 nucleotides match TRBD2. The CDR3 runs 13 residues. After removal of 3 bases from V and 5 bases from J, the junction contained 3 bases not matched to a gene. Germline V CDR1 and CDR2: MNHEY, SMNVEV (reference sequence). CDR3 sequence: CASSFREGHEQYF. DNA of the CDR3: TGTGCCAGCAGTTTTCGGGAGGGCCACGAGCAGTACTTC.

This clone was picked up a small number of times. This chain links TRBV5-5 with TRBJ1-4, with 8 bases fitting TRBD1. Germline assignment: CDR1 SGHKS and CDR2 YYEKEE (reference sequence). The J segment lost 2 bases and the V segment lost 4 bases, leaving 4 bases of the junction unmatched. This CDR3 contains 15 residues. The CDR3 sequence: CASSRQGTTNEKLFF. CDR3 DNA sequence: TGTGCCAGCAGCAGACAGGGGACGACTAATGAAAAACTGTTTTTT. Filled out from reference TRBV5-5 and TRBJ1-4, the complete variable domain reads DAGVTQSPTHLIKTRGQQVTLRCSPISGHKSVSWYQQVLGQGPQFIFQYYEKEERGRGNFPDRFSARQFPNYSSELNVNALLLGDSALYLCASSRQGTTNEKLFFGSGTQLSVL.

This rearrangement joins TRBV29-1 to TRBJ2-1; tentative D call: TRBD2 (5 bases). The CDR3 is made up of 15 amino acids. Trimming removed 8 bases from V and 10 bases from J, with 27 bases in between. Germline CDR1 SQVTM, CDR2 ANQGSEA. CDR3 sequence (DNA): TGCAGCTTCTCCATGGCGGGCGGGCCCGAGATGGAGCAGTTCTTC. This gives the protein CSFSMAGGPEMEQFF.

The chain employs TRBV3-1 (or the pseudogene TRBV3-2) and TRBJ2-1; 13 positions match TRBD2. Germline V CDR1 and CDR2: LGHDT, YNNKEL (reference sequence). V lost 2 bases and J lost 3; bases outside the gene matches: 4. The CDR3 length is 17 residues. CDR3 bases: TGTGCCAGCAGCCAACCCGGACTAGCGGGGGTCTACAATGAGCAGTTCTTC. Encoded protein: CASSQPGLAGVYNEQFF.

The chain employs TRBV29-1 and TRBJ1-1; D perhaps matches TRBD1 (6 bases). This CDR3 comprises 11 residues. Trimming took off 4 bases at V and 8 bases at J, with 11 bases between the two ends. Per germline, CDR1 SQVTM and CDR2 ANQGSEA. In nucleotides, the CDR3 is TGCAGCGTTGCTTCCGGGACAGAAGCTTTCTTT. Its protein product is CSVASGTEAFF.

The chain couples TRBV5-1 to TRBJ2-5; 9 nucleotides match TRBD2. Germline lookup yields CDR1 SGHRS and CDR2 YFSETQ. V dropped 2 bases and J dropped 5; count of bases not matched to a gene: 10. There are 16 residues in the CDR3. CDR3 sequence: CASSLVGGGVWETQYF. Here the CDR3 DNA reads TGCGCCAGCAGCTTAGTTGGCGGGGGGGTCTGGGAGACCCAGTACTTC.

CDR3 sequence: CASSPDTYQTQYF. DNA for the CDR3: TGCGCCAGCAGCCCGGACACCTATCAAACGCAGTATTTT. The chain uses TRBV5-1 and TRBJ2-3, with D perhaps TRBD1 (5 bases). Trimming pared 4 bases from V and 9 bases from J, leaving 15 bases between. The CDR3 has 13 amino acids. Germline V gene data show CDR1 as SGHRS and CDR2 as YFSETQ.

The chain uses TRBV20-1 and TRBJ2-1; TRBD2 matches 7 bases. Trimming removed 3 bases from V and 10 bases from J; junction bases left unmatched: 12. The CDR3 consists of 14 residues. Germline loops: CDR1 DFQATT, CDR2 SNEGSKA (reference sequence). In DNA, the CDR3 is TGCAGTGCTAGTACGGGCGGGGGTTTCAACGAGCAGTTCTTC. This gives the protein CSASTGGGFNEQFF.

The chain links TRBV5-4 to TRBJ1-3; 7 bases fit TRBD1. The V gene end was trimmed by 3 bases and the J gene end by 0 bases; junction bases not matched to a gene: 3. Germline CDR1 and CDR2: SGHNT and YYREEE (reference sequence). The CDR3 extends over 15 amino acids. CDR3: CASSSGTDSGNTIYF. The CDR3 nucleotides read TGTGCCAGCAGCTCGGGGACAGACTCTGGAAACACCATATATTTT.

Remarks on this clone: Other DNA sequences from this sample encode an identical CDR3 as well. This chain connects TRBV2 to TRBJ2-5; 11 nucleotides match TRBD1. V lost 6 bases and J lost 4; bases outside the gene matches: 1. The CDR3 consists of 13 residues. Germline CDR1 and CDR2: SNHLY and FYNNEI. CDR3 region: CASRGTGGETQYF. The DNA of the CDR3 is TGTGCCAGCAGAGGGACAGGGGGAGAGACCCAGTACTTC.